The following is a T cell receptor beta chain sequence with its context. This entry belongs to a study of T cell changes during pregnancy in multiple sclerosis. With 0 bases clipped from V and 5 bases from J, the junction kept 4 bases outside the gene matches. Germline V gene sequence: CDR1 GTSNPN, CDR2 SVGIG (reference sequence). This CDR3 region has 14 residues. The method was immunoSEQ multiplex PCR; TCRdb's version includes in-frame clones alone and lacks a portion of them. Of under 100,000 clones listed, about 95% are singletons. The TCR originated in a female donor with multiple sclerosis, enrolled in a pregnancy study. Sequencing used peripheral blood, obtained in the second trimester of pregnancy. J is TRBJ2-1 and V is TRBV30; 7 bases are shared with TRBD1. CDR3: CAWSVGQGDNEQFF. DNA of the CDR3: TGTGCCTGGAGTGTAGGTCAGGGGGACAATGAGCAGTTCTTC.